Included here is one T cell receptor beta chain sequence, with context. Time point specified: pre-sensitization, week 0. Treatment indicated: therapeutic diphenylcyclopropenone sensitization with weekly scalp DPC. Each CDR3 protein gets one entry after TCRdb re-called the RACE reads with MiXCR. The sample yields around 300,000 distinct CDR3 sequences, 5% to 6.5% seen once. The entry originates in a study of human T cells and chemical hapten exposure. The CDR3 is made up of 14 amino acids. V lost 1 base and J 5 bases, leaving 8 bases between the germline ends. The germline gives CDR1 SEHNR, CDR2 FQNEAQ (reference sequence).

The sample was whole blood, taken in connection with sensitization to the hapten diphenylcyclopropenone (DPC). The clonotype was recovered from a young woman with alopecia areata. Some clones in this sample may be carry-over from other donors' samples. The chain recombines TRBV7-9 with TRBJ1-4; D ambiguous. The CDR3 DNA reads as TGTGCCAGCAGCTTAGTTCGGCAGAATGAAAAACTGTTTTTT. Amino acids: CASSLVRQNEKLFF.